The clone carrying this TCR beta chain was seen many times. Its antigen is unknown. V lost 5 bases, J lost 5 bases, and 4 bases stayed unmatched. This CDR3 contains 14 residues. Germline V lookup: CDR1 LNHDA, CDR2 SQIVND (reference sequence). This specimen belongs to a study of shared clonotypes between healthy human individuals. Study conclusions and caveats: The represented genetic and exposure-history diversity was limited by the small number of donors.

Sequencing used immunoSEQ multiplex PCR; TCRdb keeps in-frame clones, though not all of them. The table records approximately 92,000 clones, 68% of them present only once. The origin of this receptor is a man aged 25-45 years in good health. The gene calls are TRBV19 and TRBJ2-7, with 12 bases that match TRBD2. Sequencing input: memory CD8+ T cells sorted from blood. The subset here: CD45RO+ cells pooled with CCR7-negative TemRA cells. CDR3 residues: CASSGLAGSDEQYF. DNA of the CDR3: TGTGCCAGTAGTGGACTAGCGGGAAGCGACGAGCAGTACTTC. The whole variable domain, filled in from reference TRBV19 and TRBJ2-7, reads DGGITQSPKYLFRKEGQNVTLSCEQNLNHDAMYWYRQDPGQGLRLIYYSQIVNDFQKGDIAEGYSVSREKKESFPLTVTSAQKNPTAFYLCASSGLAGSDEQYFGPGTRLTVT.